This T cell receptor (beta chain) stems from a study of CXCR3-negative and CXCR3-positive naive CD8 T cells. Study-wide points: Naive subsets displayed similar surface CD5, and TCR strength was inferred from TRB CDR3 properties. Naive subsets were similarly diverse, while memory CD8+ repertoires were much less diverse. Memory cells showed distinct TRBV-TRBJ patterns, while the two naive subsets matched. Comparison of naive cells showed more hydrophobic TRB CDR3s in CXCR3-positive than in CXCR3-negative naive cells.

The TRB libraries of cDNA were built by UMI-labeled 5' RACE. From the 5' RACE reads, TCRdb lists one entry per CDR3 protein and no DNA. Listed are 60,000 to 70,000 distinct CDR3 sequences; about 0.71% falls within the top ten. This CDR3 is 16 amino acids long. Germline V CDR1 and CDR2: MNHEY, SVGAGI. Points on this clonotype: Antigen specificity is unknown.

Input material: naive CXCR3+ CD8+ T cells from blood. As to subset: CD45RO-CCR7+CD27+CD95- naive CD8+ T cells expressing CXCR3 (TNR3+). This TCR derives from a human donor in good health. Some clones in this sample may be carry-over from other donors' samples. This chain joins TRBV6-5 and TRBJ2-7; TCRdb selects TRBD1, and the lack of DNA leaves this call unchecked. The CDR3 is CASSYSTGQLSYEQYF.